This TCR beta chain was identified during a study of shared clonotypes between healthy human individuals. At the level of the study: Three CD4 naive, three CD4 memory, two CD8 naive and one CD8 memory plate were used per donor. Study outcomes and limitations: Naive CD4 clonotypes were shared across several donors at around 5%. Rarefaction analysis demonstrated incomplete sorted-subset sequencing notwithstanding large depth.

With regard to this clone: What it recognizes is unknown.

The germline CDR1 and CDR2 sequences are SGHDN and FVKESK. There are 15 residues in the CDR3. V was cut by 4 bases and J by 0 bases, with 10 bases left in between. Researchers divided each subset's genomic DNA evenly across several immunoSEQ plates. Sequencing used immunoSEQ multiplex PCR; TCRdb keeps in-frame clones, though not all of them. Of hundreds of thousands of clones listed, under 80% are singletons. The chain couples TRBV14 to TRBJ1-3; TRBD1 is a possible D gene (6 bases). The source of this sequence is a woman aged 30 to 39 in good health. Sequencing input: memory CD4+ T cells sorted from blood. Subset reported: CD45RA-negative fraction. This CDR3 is CASSRLRGSGNTIYF. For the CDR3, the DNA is TGTGCCAGCAGCCGCCTCAGGGGCTCTGGAAACACCATATATTTT.